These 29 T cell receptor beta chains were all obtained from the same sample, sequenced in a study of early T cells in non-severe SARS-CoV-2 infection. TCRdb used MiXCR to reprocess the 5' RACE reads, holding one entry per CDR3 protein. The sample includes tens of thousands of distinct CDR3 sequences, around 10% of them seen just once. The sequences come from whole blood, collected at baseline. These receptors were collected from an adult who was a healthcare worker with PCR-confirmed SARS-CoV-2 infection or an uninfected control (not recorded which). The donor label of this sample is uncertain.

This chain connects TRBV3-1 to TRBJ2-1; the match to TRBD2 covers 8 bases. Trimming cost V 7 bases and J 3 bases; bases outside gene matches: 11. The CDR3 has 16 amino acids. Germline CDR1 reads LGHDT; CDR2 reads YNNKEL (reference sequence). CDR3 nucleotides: TGTGCCAGCACACGCCGGGCGGGGGGTGACTACAATGAGCAGTTCTTC. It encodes CASTRRAGGDYNEQFF.

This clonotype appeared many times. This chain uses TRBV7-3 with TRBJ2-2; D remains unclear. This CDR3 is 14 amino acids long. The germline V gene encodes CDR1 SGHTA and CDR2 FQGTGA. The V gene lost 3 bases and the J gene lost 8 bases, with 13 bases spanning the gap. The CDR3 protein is CASSFSRASGELFF. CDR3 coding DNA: TGTGCCAGCAGCTTTAGTAGGGCTTCGGGGGAGCTGTTTTTT.

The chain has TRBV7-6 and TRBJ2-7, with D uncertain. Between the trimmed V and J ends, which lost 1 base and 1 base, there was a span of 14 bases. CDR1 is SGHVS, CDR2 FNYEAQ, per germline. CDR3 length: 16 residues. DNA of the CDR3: TGTGCCAGCAGCTTAGAATCCACAGCCCAGTCCTACGAGCAGTACTTC. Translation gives CASSLESTAQSYEQYF.

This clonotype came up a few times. The CDR3 spells CASSYSTGQQFF. The CDR3 DNA reads as TGTGCCAGCAGTTACTCAACAGGCCAGCAGTTCTTC. The chain combines TRBV6-2 or TRBV6-3 with TRBJ2-1; a possible D gene is TRBD1 (5 bases). V was cut by 0 bases and J by 11 bases, with 8 bases left in between. The germline V gene encodes CDR1 MNHEY and CDR2 SVGEGT. The CDR3 loop spans 12 amino acids.

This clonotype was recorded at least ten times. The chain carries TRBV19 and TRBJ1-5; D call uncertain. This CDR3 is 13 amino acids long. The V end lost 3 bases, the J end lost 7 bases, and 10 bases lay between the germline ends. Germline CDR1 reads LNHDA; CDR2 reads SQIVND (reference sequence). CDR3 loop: CASSMAARQPQHF. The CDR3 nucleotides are TGTGCCAGTAGTATGGCCGCCAGGCAGCCCCAGCATTTT.

The CDR3 DNA sequence: TGTGCCAGCAGCGTAGCGGCAGCGGGGGTCACAGATACGCAGTATTTT. As protein: CASSVAAAGVTDTQYF. The chain joins TRBV9 to TRBJ2-3; the match to TRBD2 covers 8 bases. V lost 0 bases to trimming and J lost 2 bases; unmatched junction nucleotides: 5. Germline V gene sequence: CDR1 SGDLS, CDR2 YYNGEE. CDR3 length: 16 amino acids. Based on the CDR3 plus reference TRBV9 and TRBJ2-3, the full variable domain is DSGVTQTPKHLITATGQRVTLRCSPRSGDLSVYWYQQSLDQGLQFLIQYYNGEERAKGNILERFSAQQFPDLHSELNLSSLELGDSALYFCASSVAAAGVTDTQYFGPGTRLTVL.

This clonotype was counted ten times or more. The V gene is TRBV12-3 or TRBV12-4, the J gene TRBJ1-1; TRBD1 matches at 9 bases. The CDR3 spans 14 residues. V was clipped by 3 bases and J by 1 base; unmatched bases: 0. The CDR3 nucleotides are TGTGCCAGCAGTTTGGGACAGGGGAACACTGAAGCTTTCTTT. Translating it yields CASSLGQGNTEAFF.

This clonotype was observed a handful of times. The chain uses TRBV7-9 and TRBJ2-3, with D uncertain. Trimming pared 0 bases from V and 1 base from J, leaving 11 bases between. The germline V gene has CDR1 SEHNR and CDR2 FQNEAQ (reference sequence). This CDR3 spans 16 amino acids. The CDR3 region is CASSLATPQGTDTQYF. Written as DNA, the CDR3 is TGTGCCAGCAGCTTAGCGACCCCCCAGGGCACAGATACGCAGTATTTT.

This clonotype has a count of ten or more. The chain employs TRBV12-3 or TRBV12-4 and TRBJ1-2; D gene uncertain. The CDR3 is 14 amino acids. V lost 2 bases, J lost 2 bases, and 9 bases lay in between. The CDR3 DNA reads TGTGCCAGCAGTTTACGGCGCATGAACTATGGCTACACCTTC. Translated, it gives CASSLRRMNYGYTF.

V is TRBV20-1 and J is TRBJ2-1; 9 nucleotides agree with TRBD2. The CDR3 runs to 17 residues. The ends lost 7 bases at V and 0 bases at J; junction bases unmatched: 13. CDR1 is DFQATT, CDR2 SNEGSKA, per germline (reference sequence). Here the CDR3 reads CSVGGGANPISYNEQFF. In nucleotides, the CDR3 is TGCAGTGTCGGCGGGGGGGCCAACCCGATCTCCTACAATGAGCAGTTCTTC.

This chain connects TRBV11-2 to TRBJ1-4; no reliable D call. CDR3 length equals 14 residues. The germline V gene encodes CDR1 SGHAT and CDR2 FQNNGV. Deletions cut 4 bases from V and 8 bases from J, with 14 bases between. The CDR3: CASSSSWGDEKLFF. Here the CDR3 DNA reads TGTGCCAGCAGCTCTTCCTGGGGTGACGAAAAACTGTTTTTT.

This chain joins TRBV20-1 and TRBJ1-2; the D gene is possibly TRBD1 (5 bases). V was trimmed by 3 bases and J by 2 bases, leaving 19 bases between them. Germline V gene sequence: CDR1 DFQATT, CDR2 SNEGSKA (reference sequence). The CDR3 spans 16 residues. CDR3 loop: CSASPTQAPDNYGYTF. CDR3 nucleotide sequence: TGCAGTGCTAGCCCCACACAGGCCCCCGACAACTATGGCTACACCTTC.

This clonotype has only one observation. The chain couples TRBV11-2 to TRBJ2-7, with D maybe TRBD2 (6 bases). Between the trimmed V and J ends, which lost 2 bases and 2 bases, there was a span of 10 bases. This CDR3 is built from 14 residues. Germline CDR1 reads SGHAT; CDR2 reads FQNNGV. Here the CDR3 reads CASSLRRGAYEQYF. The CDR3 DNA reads TGTGCCAGCAGCTTACGACGCGGGGCCTACGAGCAGTACTTC.

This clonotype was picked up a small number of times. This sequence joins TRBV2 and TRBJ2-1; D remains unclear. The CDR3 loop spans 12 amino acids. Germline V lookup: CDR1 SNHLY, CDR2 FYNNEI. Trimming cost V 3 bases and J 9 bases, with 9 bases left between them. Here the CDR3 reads CASSDYWGEQFF. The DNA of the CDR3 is TGTGCCAGCAGTGACTACTGGGGTGAGCAGTTCTTC.

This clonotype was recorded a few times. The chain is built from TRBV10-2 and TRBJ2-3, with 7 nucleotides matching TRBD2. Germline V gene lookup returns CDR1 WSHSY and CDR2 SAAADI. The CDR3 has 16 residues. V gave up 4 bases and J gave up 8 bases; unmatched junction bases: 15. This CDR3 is CASSVSAGSESFTQYF. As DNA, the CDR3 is TGCGCCAGCAGTGTCTCAGCGGGATCCGAGTCATTTACGCAGTATTTT.

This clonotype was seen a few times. The CDR3 loop reads CASNRFSGRYIYEQYF. CDR3 DNA sequence: TGTGCCAGCAACCGGTTTAGCGGGCGGTATATCTACGAGCAGTACTTC. This sequence joins TRBV7-3 and TRBJ2-7; TRBD2 aligns across 7 bases. With 7 bases clipped from V and 3 bases from J, the junction kept 15 bases outside the gene matches. The CDR3 has 16 residues. Germline V gene sequence: CDR1 SGHTA, CDR2 FQGTGA.

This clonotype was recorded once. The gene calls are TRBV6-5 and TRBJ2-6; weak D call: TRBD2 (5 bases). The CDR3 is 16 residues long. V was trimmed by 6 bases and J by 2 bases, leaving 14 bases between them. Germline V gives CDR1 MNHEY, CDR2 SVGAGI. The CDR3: CASSRGDLTGANVLTF. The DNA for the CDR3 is TGTGCCAGCAGCCGGGGAGATCTCACTGGGGCCAACGTCCTGACTTTC.

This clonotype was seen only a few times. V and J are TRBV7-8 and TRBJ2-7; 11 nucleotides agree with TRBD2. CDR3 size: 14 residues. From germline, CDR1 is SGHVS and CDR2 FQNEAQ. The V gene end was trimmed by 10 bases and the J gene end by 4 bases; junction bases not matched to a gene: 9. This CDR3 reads CATGPSGRLYEQYF. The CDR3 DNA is TGTGCCACTGGCCCTAGCGGGAGGTTATACGAGCAGTACTTC.

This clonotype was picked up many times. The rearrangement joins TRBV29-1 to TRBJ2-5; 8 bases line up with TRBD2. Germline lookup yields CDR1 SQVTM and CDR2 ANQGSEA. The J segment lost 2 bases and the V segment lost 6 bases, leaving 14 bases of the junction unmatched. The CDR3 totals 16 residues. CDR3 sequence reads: CSVVTLKAGDQETQYF. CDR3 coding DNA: TGCAGCGTCGTGACCTTAAAAGCGGGGGATCAAGAGACCCAGTACTTC.

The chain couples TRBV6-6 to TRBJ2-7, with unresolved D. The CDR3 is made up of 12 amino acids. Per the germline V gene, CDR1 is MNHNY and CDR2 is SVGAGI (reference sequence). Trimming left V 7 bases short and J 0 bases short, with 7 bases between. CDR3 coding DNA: TGTGCCAGCACTTCGAGCTCCTACGAGCAGTACTTC. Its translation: CASTSSSYEQYF.

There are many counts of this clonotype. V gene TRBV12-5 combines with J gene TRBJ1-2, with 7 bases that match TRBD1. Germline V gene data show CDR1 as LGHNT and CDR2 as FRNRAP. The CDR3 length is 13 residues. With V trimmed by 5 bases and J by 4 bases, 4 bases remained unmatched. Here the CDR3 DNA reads TGTGCTAGTGGTCAGCAGGGGGGCTATGGCTACACCTTC. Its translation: CASGQQGGYGYTF.

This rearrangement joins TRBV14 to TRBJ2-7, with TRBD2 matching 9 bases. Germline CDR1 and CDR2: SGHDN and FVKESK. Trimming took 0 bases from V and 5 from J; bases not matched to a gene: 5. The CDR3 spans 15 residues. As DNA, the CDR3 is TGTGCCAGCAGCCAAGATGGCGGGAGGGCCCACGAGCAGTACTTC. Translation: CASSQDGGRAHEQYF.

DNA for the CDR3: TGTGCCAGCCGGGCGAGGGAAGAGACCCAGTACTTC. It is translated as CASRAREETQYF. V is TRBV11-2 and J is TRBJ2-5, with D tentatively TRBD2 (5 bases). Trimming left V 8 bases short and J 3 bases short, with 10 bases between. Per the germline V gene, CDR1 is SGHAT and CDR2 is FQNNGV. This CDR3 is 12 amino acids long.

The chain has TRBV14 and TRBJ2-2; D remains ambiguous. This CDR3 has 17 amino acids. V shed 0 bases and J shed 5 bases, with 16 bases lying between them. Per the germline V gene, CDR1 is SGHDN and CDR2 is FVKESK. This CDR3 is CASSQDTGHVLTGELFF. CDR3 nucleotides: TGTGCCAGCAGCCAAGATACGGGCCACGTATTAACCGGGGAGCTGTTTTTT.

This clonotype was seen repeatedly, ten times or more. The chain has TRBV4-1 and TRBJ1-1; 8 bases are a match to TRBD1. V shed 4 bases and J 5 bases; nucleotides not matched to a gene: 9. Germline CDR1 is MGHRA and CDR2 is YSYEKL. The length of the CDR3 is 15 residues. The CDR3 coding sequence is TGCGCCAGCAGCCCCCTAGGACAGGGTGGGACTGAAGCTTTCTTT. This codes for CASSPLGQGGTEAFF.

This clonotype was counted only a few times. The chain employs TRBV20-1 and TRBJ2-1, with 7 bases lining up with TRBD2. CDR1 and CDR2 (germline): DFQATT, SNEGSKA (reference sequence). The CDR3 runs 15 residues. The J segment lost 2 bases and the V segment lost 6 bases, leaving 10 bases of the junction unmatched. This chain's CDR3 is CSAAGPGVTYNEQFF. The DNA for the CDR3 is TGCAGTGCAGCGGGACCGGGGGTTACCTACAATGAGCAGTTCTTC.

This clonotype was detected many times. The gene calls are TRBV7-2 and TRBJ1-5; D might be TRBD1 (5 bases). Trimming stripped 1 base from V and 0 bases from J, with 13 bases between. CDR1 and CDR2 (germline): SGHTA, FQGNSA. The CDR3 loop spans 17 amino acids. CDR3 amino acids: CASSLDRTPTSNQPQHF. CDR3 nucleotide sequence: TGTGCCAGCAGCTTAGACAGGACACCGACTAGCAATCAGCCCCAGCATTTT.

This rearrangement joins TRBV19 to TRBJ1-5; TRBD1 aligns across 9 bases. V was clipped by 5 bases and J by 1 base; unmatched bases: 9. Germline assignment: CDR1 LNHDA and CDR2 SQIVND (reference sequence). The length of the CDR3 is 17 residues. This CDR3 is CASSAYRGLPSNQPQHF. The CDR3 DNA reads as TGTGCCAGTAGTGCATACAGGGGGCTGCCCAGCAATCAGCCCCAGCATTTT.

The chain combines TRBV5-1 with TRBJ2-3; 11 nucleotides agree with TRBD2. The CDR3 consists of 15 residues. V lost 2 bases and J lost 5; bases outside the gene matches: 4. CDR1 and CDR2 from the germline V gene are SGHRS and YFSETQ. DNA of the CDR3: TGCGCCAGCAGCTTTAGCGGGGGGGCCCAAGATACGCAGTATTTT. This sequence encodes CASSFSGGAQDTQYF.